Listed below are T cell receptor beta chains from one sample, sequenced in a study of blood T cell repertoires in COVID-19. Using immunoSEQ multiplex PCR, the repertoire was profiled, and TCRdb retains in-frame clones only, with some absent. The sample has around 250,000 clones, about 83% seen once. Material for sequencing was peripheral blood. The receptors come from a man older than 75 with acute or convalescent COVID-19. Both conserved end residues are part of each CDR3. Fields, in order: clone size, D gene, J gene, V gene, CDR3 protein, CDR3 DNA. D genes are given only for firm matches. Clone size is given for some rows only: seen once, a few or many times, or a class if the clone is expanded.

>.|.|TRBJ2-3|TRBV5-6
CASSLPTPGFTDTQYF
TGTGCCAGCAGCCTACCCACCCCAGGGTTCACAGATACGCAGTATTTT
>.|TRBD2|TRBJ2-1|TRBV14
CASSQWSGSEEQFF
TGTGCCAGCAGCCAATGGAGCGGGAGTGAAGAGCAGTTCTTC
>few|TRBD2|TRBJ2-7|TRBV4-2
CASSQETSGSSYEQYF
TGTGCCAGCAGCCAAGAAACTAGCGGGAGCTCCTACGAGCAGTACTTC
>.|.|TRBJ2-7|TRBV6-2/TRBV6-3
CASSYAGFNDEQYF
TGTGCCAGCAGTTACGCGGGATTCAACGACGAGCAGTACTTC
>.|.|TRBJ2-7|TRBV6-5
CASRPLGNTYEQYF
TGTGCCAGCCGACCCCTCGGGAATACCTACGAGCAGTACTTC
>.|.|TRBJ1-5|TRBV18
CASSRGGQPQHF
TGTGCCAGCTCACGTGGAGGTCAGCCCCAGCATTTT
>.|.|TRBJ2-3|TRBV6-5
CASSPSPVSTDTQYF
TGTGCCAGCAGCCCCTCCCCAGTTAGCACAGATACGCAGTATTTT
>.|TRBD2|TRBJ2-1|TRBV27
CASKLAANNEQFF
TGTGCCAGCAAACTAGCGGCTAACAATGAGCAGTTCTTC
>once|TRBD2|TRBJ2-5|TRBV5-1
CASSLGLREGRETQYF
TGCGCCAGCAGCTTGGGGTTGCGGGAGGGGCGTGAGACCCAGTACTTC
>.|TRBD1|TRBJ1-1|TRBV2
CASKGQGGNTEAFF
TGTGCCAGCAAGGGGCAGGGGGGAAACACTGAAGCTTTCTTT
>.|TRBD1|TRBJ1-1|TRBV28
CASRQGEQNTEAFF
TGTGCCAGCAGGCAGGGGGAACAGAACACTGAAGCTTTCTTT
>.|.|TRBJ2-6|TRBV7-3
CASSSSLAIGANVLTF
TGTGCCAGCAGCTCTAGTCTGGCAATTGGGGCCAACGTCCTGACTTTC
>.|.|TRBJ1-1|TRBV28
CASSLSRRRDTEAFF
TGTGCCAGCAGTTTAAGTCGGCGGAGGGACACTGAAGCTTTCTTT
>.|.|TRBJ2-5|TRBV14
CASSQAQRRYQETQYF
TGTGCCAGCAGCCAGGCCCAACGGCGGTACCAAGAGACCCAGTACTTC
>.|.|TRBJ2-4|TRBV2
CASSTGTPKNIQYF
TGTGCCAGCAGTACCGGGACACCAAAAAACATTCAGTACTTC
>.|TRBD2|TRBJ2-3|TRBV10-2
CASRTGGGAYTQYF
TGCGCCAGCCGGACGGGCGGGGGGGCTTATACGCAGTATTTT
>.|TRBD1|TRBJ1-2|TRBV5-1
CASSSQGIDGYTF
TGCGCCAGCAGCTCACAGGGGATTGATGGCTACACCTTC
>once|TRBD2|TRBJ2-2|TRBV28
CASSLSSGMGTGELFF
TGTGCCAGCAGTTTATCTAGCGGGATGGGGACCGGGGAGCTGTTTTTT
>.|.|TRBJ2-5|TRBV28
CASQGSWETQYF
TGTGCCAGCCAGGGTTCGTGGGAGACCCAGTACTTC
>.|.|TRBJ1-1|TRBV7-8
CASCKVSDTEAFF
TGTGCCAGCTGCAAAGTTTCGGACACTGAAGCTTTCTTT
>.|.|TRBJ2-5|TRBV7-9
CASRRGAAEQETQYF
TGTGCCAGCCGGCGGGGAGCGGCAGAACAAGAGACCCAGTACTTC
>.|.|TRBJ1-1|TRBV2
CASSVFRTNTEAFF
TGTGCCAGCAGTGTATTTAGAACGAACACTGAAGCTTTCTTT
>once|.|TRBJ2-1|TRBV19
CASRPLAGPMDNEQFF
TGTGCCAGTAGACCCCTCGCTGGCCCCATGGACAATGAGCAGTTCTTC
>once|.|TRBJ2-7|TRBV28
CASSAIRGHEQYF
TGTGCCAGCAGTGCAATCAGGGGCCACGAGCAGTACTTC
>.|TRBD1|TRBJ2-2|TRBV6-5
CASRSGTGSTGELFF
TGTGCCAGCAGATCCGGGACAGGGAGCACCGGGGAGCTGTTTTTT
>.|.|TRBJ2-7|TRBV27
CASSSSGQFSYEQYF
TGTGCCAGCAGTTCCTCCGGACAGTTCTCCTACGAGCAGTACTTC
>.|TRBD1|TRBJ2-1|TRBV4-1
CASSRSRQGPNEQFF
TGCGCCAGCAGCCGCTCAAGACAGGGACCCAATGAGCAGTTCTTC
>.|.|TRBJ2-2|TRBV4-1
CASSQGAGNTGELFF
TGCGCCAGCAGCCAAGGAGCGGGCAACACCGGGGAGCTGTTTTTT
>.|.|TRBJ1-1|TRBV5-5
CASSLENLRTEAFF
TGTGCCAGCAGCTTGGAAAATCTTCGCACTGAAGCTTTCTTT
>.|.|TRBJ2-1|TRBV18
CASRSTDNEQFF
TGTGCCAGCCGATCGACAGACAATGAGCAGTTCTTC
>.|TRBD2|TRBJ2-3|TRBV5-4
CASSLVSGGASTDTQYF
TGTGCCAGCAGCTTGGTTAGCGGGGGGGCTAGCACAGATACGCAGTATTTT
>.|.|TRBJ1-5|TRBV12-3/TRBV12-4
CASSLAPGRPQHF
TGTGCCAGCAGTTTAGCGCCAGGGCGTCCCCAGCATTTT
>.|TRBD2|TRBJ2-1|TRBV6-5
CASSLFGSGEYNEQFF
TGTGCCAGCAGTTTATTCGGGAGCGGGGAATACAATGAGCAGTTCTTC
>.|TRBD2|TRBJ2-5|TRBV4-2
CASSQGVGGMRQETQYF
TGTGCCAGCAGCCAAGGCGTGGGAGGGATGAGACAAGAGACCCAGTACTTC
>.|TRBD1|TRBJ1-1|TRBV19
CASSMGAGQGVPEAFF
TGTGCCAGTAGTATGGGGGCGGGACAGGGTGTCCCTGAAGCTTTCTTT
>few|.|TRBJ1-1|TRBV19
CASSISWGLDTEAFF
TGTGCCAGTAGTATTTCTTGGGGGCTAGACACTGAAGCTTTCTTT
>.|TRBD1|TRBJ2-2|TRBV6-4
CASSEGGVSAGELFF
TGTGCCAGCAGTGAAGGGGGCGTTTCAGCCGGGGAGCTGTTTTTT